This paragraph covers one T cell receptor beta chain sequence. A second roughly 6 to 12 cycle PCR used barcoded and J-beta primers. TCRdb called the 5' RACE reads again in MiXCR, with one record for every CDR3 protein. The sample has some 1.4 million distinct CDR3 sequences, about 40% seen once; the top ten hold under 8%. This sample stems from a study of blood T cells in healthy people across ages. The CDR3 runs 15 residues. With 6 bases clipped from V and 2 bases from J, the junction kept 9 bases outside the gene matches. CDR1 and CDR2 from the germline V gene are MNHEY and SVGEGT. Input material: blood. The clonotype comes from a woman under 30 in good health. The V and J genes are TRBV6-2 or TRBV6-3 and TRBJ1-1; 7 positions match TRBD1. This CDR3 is CASSETGTPNTEAFF. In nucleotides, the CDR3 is TGTGCCAGCAGCGAGACAGGGACTCCTAACACTGAAGCTTTCTTT.